This T cell receptor (beta chain) appears in the sequencing data of a study of neoadjuvant nivolumab and ipilimumab in lung cancer. Overall study context: Nivolumab 3 mg/kg was given days 1, 15 and 29, plus ipilimumab 1 mg/kg day 1 in combination.

Trimming cost V 1 base and J 5 bases, with 18 bases left between them. Per germline, CDR1 MGHRA and CDR2 YSYEKL. The CDR3 consists of 17 residues. The repertoire was sequenced with immunoSEQ multiplex PCR; TCRdb's copy has only in-frame clones and lacks some. The table records 1,500 to 2,000 clones, 85% to 90% of them present only once. The receptor comes from an adult with non-small cell lung cancer. Sequenced here: adjacent normal lung tissue, sampled after neoadjuvant nivolumab, alone or with ipilimumab, at or shortly before surgery. V gene TRBV4-1 combines with J gene TRBJ2-1; D is ambiguous. CDR3 protein: CASSQGRWRTTDNEQFF. In nucleotides, the CDR3 is TGCGCCAGCAGCCAAGGAAGATGGCGGACGACCGACAATGAGCAGTTCTTC.